One sample yielded the 5 T cell receptor beta chains listed below, sequenced in a study of immune evolution from preneoplasia to lung adenocarcinoma. The protocol was immunoSEQ multiplex PCR, while the TCRdb copy is restricted to in-frame clones and leaves out a portion. The table records approximately 9,000 clones, 75% to 85% of them present only once. Sequences were obtained from FFPE adjacent normal lung tissue. Receptors were obtained from a person aged 60-79 years with lung adenocarcinoma.

The rearrangement links TRBV6-4 to TRBJ1-1; the D gene is possibly TRBD1 (6 bases). Germline CDR1 reads MRHNA; CDR2 reads SNTAGT. V was pared by 6 bases and J by 1 base, with 9 bases between. This CDR3 has 13 amino acids. CDR3 bases: TGTGCCAGCAGCGCAGGGGCGAACACTGAAGCTTTCTTT. Protein sequence: CASSAGANTEAFF.

The V gene is TRBV12-5, the J gene TRBJ1-2; D is ambiguous. Germline lookup yields CDR1 LGHNT and CDR2 FRNRAP. Between the trimmed V and J ends, which lost 4 bases and 3 bases, there was a span of 36 bases. The CDR3 extends over 22 amino acids. CDR3 residues: CASGSPFLEHRAARGRYYGYTF. In DNA, the CDR3 is TGTGCTAGTGGTTCCCCTTTCCTGGAACATAGGGCCGCGCGCGGTCGCTACTATGGCTACACCTTC.

The genes are TRBV2 and TRBJ1-5; D is ambiguous. Germline CDR1 reads SNHLY; CDR2 reads FYNNEI. V shed 5 bases and J shed 5 bases, with 10 bases lying between them. This CDR3 contains 13 residues. This CDR3 reads CASSLNWDQPQHF. CDR3 nucleotides: TGTGCCAGCAGTTTGAACTGGGATCAGCCCCAGCATTTT.

The CDR3 DNA sequence: TGTGCCACCAGCAGAGCCAGTGACGGTGGAAACACCATATATTTT. Its translation is CATSRASDGGNTIYF. This chain links TRBV15 with TRBJ1-3; D is unresolved. V was pared by 1 base and J by 3 bases, with 10 bases between. The CDR3 is 15 amino acids. CDR1 is LNHNV, CDR2 YYDKDF, per germline (reference sequence).

This clone was recorded a few times. This rearrangement joins TRBV6-5 to TRBJ1-1; D is unresolved. The CDR3 runs to 14 residues. V lost 4 bases, J lost 3 bases, and 12 bases lay in between. Germline CDR1 MNHEY, CDR2 SVGAGI. The CDR3 region is CASSSSHYDTEAFF. The CDR3 bases are TGTGCCAGCAGTTCTTCTCATTACGACACTGAAGCTTTCTTT.